The 21 T cell receptor beta chains in this list originate from one sample, sequenced in a study of long-term antiretroviral therapy in people with HIV. The libraries were made with immunoSEQ v3.0 at survey level. The protocol was immunoSEQ multiplex PCR, while the TCRdb copy is restricted to in-frame clones and leaves out a portion. The table has 27,000 or so clones, more than 75% seen once. The sequenced sample was unsorted PBMCs, obtained 4.8 to 5 years after starting antiretroviral therapy. Every receptor here comes from a man aged 40-55 years with HIV.

This chain uses TRBV19 with TRBJ1-1; no clear D gene. The V gene's germline CDR1 is LNHDA and CDR2 SQIVND (reference sequence). Trimming pared 7 bases from V and 1 base from J, leaving 13 bases between. This CDR3 comprises 14 residues. The CDR3 DNA follows: TGTGCCAGTAAAGGGCGAACGGAGAACACTGAAGCTTTCTTT. Its translation is CASKGRTENTEAFF.

This clone was recorded a few times. The chain couples TRBV12-1 to TRBJ1-2. TRBV12-1 represents a pseudogene. This CDR3 spans 10 amino acids. CDR3 bases: TGTGCCAGCTCCGCGGGGGGCTACACCTTC. Its translation is CASSAGGYTF.

This chain connects TRBV11-2 to TRBJ2-6, with D perhaps TRBD1 (5 bases). Germline V gene sequence: CDR1 SGHAT, CDR2 FQNNGV. CDR3 length equals 16 residues. The V end was cut by 1 base, the J end by 3 bases, with 10 bases between. The CDR3 sequence is CASSLVRVYGANVLTF. The CDR3 DNA sequence: TGTGCCAGCAGCTTAGTCAGGGTCTATGGGGCCAACGTCCTGACTTTC.

By its share, this clone is large. This chain joins TRBV6-1 and TRBJ1-2; D unclear. Germline V gives CDR1 MNHNS, CDR2 SASEGT. Trimming cost V 1 base and J 8 bases, with 17 bases left between them. This CDR3 is built from 15 residues. CDR3 bases: TGTGCCAGCAGTGAAGTGTCGTCGGCTACCAACGGCTACACCTTC. Encoded protein: CASSEVSSATNGYTF.

The rearrangement links TRBV6-4 to TRBJ2-2; TRBD1 might be the D (6 bases). The V end lost 5 bases, the J end lost 5 bases, and 15 bases lay between the germline ends. The CDR3 covers 15 residues. Looked up from germline, CDR1 is MRHNA and CDR2 is SNTAGT. This CDR3 is CASSPTGTLTGELFF. The CDR3 nucleotides read TGTGCCAGCAGTCCTACCGGGACATTAACCGGGGAGCTGTTTTTT.

This chain links TRBV9 with TRBJ2-1, with 9 bases matching TRBD1. CDR1 and CDR2 (germline): SGDLS, YYNGEE. J gave up 8 bases and V 2 bases, and 14 bases lay outside the gene matches. CDR3 size: 17 residues. The chain's CDR3 is CASSVGRRDRVHDEQFF. CDR3 nucleotide sequence: TGTGCCAGCAGCGTCGGCCGCCGGGACAGGGTCCATGATGAGCAGTTCTTC. The full variable domain, its missing parts supplied by reference TRBV9 and TRBJ2-1, is DSGVTQTPKHLITATGQRVTLRCSPRSGDLSVYWYQQSLDQGLQFLIQYYNGEERAKGNILERFSAQQFPDLHSELNLSSLELGDSALYFCASSVGRRDRVHDEQFFGPGTRLTVL.

The chain links TRBV14 to TRBJ1-1; no clear D gene. Per germline, CDR1 SGHDN and CDR2 FVKESK. V was pared by 1 base and J by 7 bases, with 19 bases between. The CDR3 contains 16 residues. CDR3 sequence reads: CASSQGIGREPIEAFF. DNA of the CDR3: TGTGCCAGCAGCCAAGGTATCGGGAGAGAACCTATTGAAGCTTTCTTT.

The V call is TRBV10-2, the J call TRBJ1-5, with D tentatively TRBD1 (6 bases). The V and J ends lost 6 bases and 5 bases respectively, with 14 bases between them. In germline, CDR1 is WSHSY, CDR2 SAAADI. The CDR3 has 14 residues. In nucleotides, the CDR3 is TGCGCCAGCAGGGGACCGGACAGCCATCAGCCCCAGCATTTT. It yields the protein CASRGPDSHQPQHF.

The genes are TRBV7-2 and TRBJ2-7; 9 positions match TRBD2. The V gene's germline CDR1 is SGHTA and CDR2 FQGNSA. CDR3 length: 17 amino acids. Germline trimming cut 1 base from V and 3 bases from J; bases unmatched to any gene: 10. In DNA form, the CDR3 reads TGTGCCAGCAGCTTAGTCTCTAGCGGGACATTAGGCTACGAGCAGTACTTC. Translating it yields CASSLVSSGTLGYEQYF. Full variable domain (outside the CDR3, taken from reference TRBV7-2 and TRBJ2-7): GAGVSQSPSNKVTEKGKDVELRCDPISGHTALYWYRQSLGQGLEFLIYFQGNSAPDKSGLPSDRFSAERTGGSVSTLTIQRTQQEDSAVYLCASSLVSSGTLGYEQYFGPGTRLTVT.

The chain links TRBV5-4 to TRBJ2-4; TRBD2 agrees at 10 bases. The junction had 5 bases not matched to a gene; V was cut back by 4 bases and J by 4 bases. CDR3 length equals 15 residues. Looked up from germline, CDR1 is SGHNT and CDR2 is YYREEE (reference sequence). The CDR3 nucleotides are TGTGCCAGCAGCGCCGGGACTAGCGAAAAAAACATTCAGTACTTC. It yields the protein CASSAGTSEKNIQYF.

The rearrangement joins TRBV4-1 to TRBJ2-5; a weak D match, TRBD2 (6 bases). V dropped 0 bases and J dropped 4 bases, with 12 bases sitting between them. There are 15 residues in the CDR3. The germline CDR1 and CDR2 sequences are MGHRA and YSYEKL. The CDR3 bases are TGCGCCAGCAGCCAAGAGGGGCGGGGTCCAGAGACCCAGTACTTC. Translating gives CASSQEGRGPETQYF.

The CDR3 protein is CASSYSGGRADNEQFF. The CDR3, as DNA: TGTGCCAGCAGTTACTCTGGCGGGAGGGCCGACAATGAGCAGTTCTTC. The chain joins TRBV6-5 to TRBJ2-1; 9 positions match TRBD2. The V segment lost 0 bases and the J segment 5 bases; nucleotides outside the gene matches: 5. The CDR3 contains 16 residues. The germline CDR1 and CDR2 sequences are MNHEY and SVGAGI.

The V and J genes are TRBV11-2 and TRBJ2-1; D ambiguous. V lost 3 bases and J 11 bases, leaving 11 bases between the germline ends. CDR3 size: 12 residues. Germline V lookup: CDR1 SGHAT, CDR2 FQNNGV. This CDR3 reads CASSFLDEKQFF. CDR3 coding DNA: TGTGCCAGCAGCTTCCTGGATGAGAAGCAGTTCTTC.

V is TRBV7-9 and J is TRBJ2-1; 8 bases agree with TRBD1. The CDR3 totals 11 residues. Germline V lookup: CDR1 SEHNR, CDR2 FQNEAQ (reference sequence). The CDR3 reads CAGQGGNEQFF. The CDR3 DNA reads TGTGCAGGACAGGGTGGCAATGAGCAGTTCTTC. Supplemented by reference TRBV7-9 and TRBJ2-1, the full variable domain reads DTGVSQNPRHKITKRGQNVTFRCDPISEHNRLYWYRQTLGQGPEFLTYFQNEAQLEKSRLLSDRFSAERPKGSFSTLEIQRTEQGDSAMYLCAGQGGNEQFFGPGTRLTVL.

The chain joins TRBV6-5 to TRBJ1-2, with D unclear. Germline V gene lookup returns CDR1 MNHEY and CDR2 SVGAGI. V gave up 0 bases and J gave up 2 bases, with 7 bases separating them. The CDR3 is 14 residues long. CDR3 sequence: CASSYSTPNYGYTF. CDR3 nucleotides: TGTGCCAGCAGTTACTCAACGCCGAACTATGGCTACACCTTC.

The chain couples TRBV30 to TRBJ1-6; 11 bases align to TRBD1. The length of the CDR3 is 16 residues. Germline V gene data show CDR1 as GTSNPN and CDR2 as SVGIG (reference sequence). After removal of 5 bases from V and 5 bases from J, the junction contained 8 bases not matched to a gene. The CDR3 coding sequence is TGTGCCTGGCGACCCCGGGACAGGGGGAATAATTCACCCCTCCACTTT. Its protein product is CAWRPRDRGNNSPLHF.

This chain links TRBV29-1 with TRBJ2-3, with a possible D match to TRBD2 (7 bases). With 6 bases removed from V and 5 bases from J, the gap between germline ends came to 15 bases. CDR1 and CDR2 from the germline V gene are SQVTM and ANQGSEA. The CDR3 totals 13 residues. The CDR3 bases are TGCAGCGTCAGAAGGGGGGGGGTAGATACGCAGTATTTT. Protein product: CSVRRGGVDTQYF.

The chain recombines TRBV11-1 with TRBJ1-4, with 8 bases that match TRBD1. CDR1 is SGHAT and CDR2 is FQDESV in the germline V gene (reference sequence). This CDR3 region has 15 residues. V was pared by 5 bases and J by 3 bases, with 5 bases of the junction left unmatched. CDR3 nucleotides: TGTGCCAGCAGCGAGGACAGGGCGGCTAATGAAAAACTGTTTTTT. The encoded protein is CASSEDRAANEKLFF.

The V gene is TRBV7-2, the J gene TRBJ2-3; no firm D call. The CDR3 is made up of 14 amino acids. Germline V CDR1 and CDR2: SGHTA, FQGNSA. The germline V and J ends were trimmed by 0 bases and 7 bases, with 11 bases remaining between them. The CDR3 DNA reads as TGTGCCAGCAGCTTAGCTGGGCCAATGAATACGCAGTATTTT. Protein product: CASSLAGPMNTQYF. The whole variable domain, remainder taken from reference TRBV7-2 and TRBJ2-3, is GAGVSQSPSNKVTEKGKDVELRCDPISGHTALYWYRQSLGQGLEFLIYFQGNSAPDKSGLPSDRFSAERTGGSVSTLTIQRTQQEDSAVYLCASSLAGPMNTQYFGPGTRLTVL.

V and J are TRBV29-1 and TRBJ2-7, with 9 bases fitting TRBD2. The length of the CDR3 is 15 residues. CDR1 is SQVTM, CDR2 ANQGSEA, per germline. J lost 3 bases, V lost 6 bases, and 12 bases had no gene match. In DNA form, the CDR3 reads TGCAGCGTCGTACTCGCGGGAGGGCCGCTCTACGAGCAGTACTTC. This gives the protein CSVVLAGGPLYEQYF.

V usage is TRBV2 and J usage is TRBJ2-2, with D possibly TRBD2 on 6 matching bases. The CDR3 length is 16 residues. CDR1 and CDR2 (germline): SNHLY, FYNNEI. Trimming stripped 3 bases from V and 8 bases from J, with 19 bases between. The CDR3 here is CASSDGGRPGKGELFF. The CDR3 DNA reads TGTGCCAGCAGTGACGGTGGGAGGCCCGGGAAGGGGGAGCTGTTTTTT. The full variable domain, in which reference TRBV2 and TRBJ2-2 provide the parts outside the CDR3, is EPEVTQTPSHQVTQMGQEVILRCVPISNHLYFYWYRQILGQKVEFLVSFYNNEISEKSEIFDDQFSVERPDGSNFTLKIRSTKLEDSAMYFCASSDGGRPGKGELFFGEGSRLTVL.